These 13 T cell receptor beta chains were sequenced from one sample in a study of spatial heterogeneity in lung cancer (dated by TCRdb to the late 2010s). The sample's time point label, in plain terms: sample taken at primary tumor resection. These receptors have no identified antigens. To prepare the library, 5' RACE was applied. Sequenced using a NextSeq 500. TCRdb handled the public reads itself, with Q25 trimming in fastp and clone calling in MiXCR, and kept productive beta chains. Rows with one shared CDR3 protein collapse into an entry with the most common genes and DNA. The sample yields under 20,000 distinct CDR3 sequences; 6.2% were counted once. Jointly, the top ten make up about 6.8% of the sample. Results and caveats for the whole study, not just this receptor: The tumor nonsynonymous mutation count correlated with the number of expanded intratumoral alpha and beta TCRs.

Sequencing used lung tumor tissue, obtained at surgery. These receptors all stem from a male donor with early-stage non-small cell lung cancer.

This clonotype has a count of ten or more. The chain carries TRBV9 and TRBJ2-7, with TRBD1 as a possible D gene (5 bases). CDR1 and CDR2 from the germline V gene are SGDLS and YYNGEE. This CDR3 is 13 amino acids long. V was cut by 0 bases and J by 4 bases, with 8 bases left in between. CDR3 in amino acids: CASSVGDRYEQYF. The CDR3 DNA reads as TGTGCCAGCAGCGTAGGTGACAGATACGAGCAGTACTTC.

Concerning this clonotype itself: Mismatch with germline at one junction end may stem from a read error. The chain has TRBV6-5 and TRBJ2-6, with TRBD1 matching 8 bases. Germline V CDR1 and CDR2: MNHEY, SVGAGI. This CDR3 is built from 17 residues. CDR3 in DNA: TGTGCCAGCAGTGGACAGGGCCCATACTCTGGCGCCAACGTCCTGACTTTC. Translating gives CASSGQGPYSGANVLTF.

For this clonotype: This sequence may be a read error, since a much larger clone differs from it by one base. This sequence joins TRBV30 and TRBJ2-2, with unresolved D. The germline gives CDR1 GTSNPN, CDR2 SVGIG (reference sequence). The V end lost 1 base, the J end lost 6 bases, and 9 bases lay between the germline ends. The CDR3 length is 13 residues. CDR3 nucleotide sequence: TGTGCCTGGAGTGAGGTTAGGCCCGGGGAGCTGTTTTTT. Amino acid sequence: CAWSEVRPGELFF.

This clonotype was seen many times. The chain couples TRBV7-2 to TRBJ1-5, with a tentative D call TRBD1 (6 bases). Germline-derived CDR1 and CDR2 are SGHTA and FQGNSA. The ends were cut back, 1 base at V and 1 base at J, with 11 bases in the middle. The length of the CDR3 is 16 residues. In nucleotides, the CDR3 is TGTGCCAGCAGCTTAGTTGGGGGGCCCAGCAATCAGCCCCAGCATTTT. Translated: CASSLVGGPSNQPQHF.

The table lists this clonotype with many counts. The chain employs TRBV27 and TRBJ1-6; D gene uncertain. This CDR3 has 13 residues. V was cut by 2 bases and J by 9 bases, with 8 bases left in between. The germline CDR1 and CDR2 sequences are MNHEY and SMNVEV (reference sequence). CDR3 in amino acids: CASSLRAPSPLHF. In DNA form, the CDR3 reads TGTGCCAGCAGTTTACGGGCCCCTTCACCCCTCCACTTT.

This clonotype was detected ten times or more. The chain carries TRBV7-2 and TRBJ2-3; 10 nucleotides align to TRBD2. The CDR3 loop spans 14 amino acids. Germline assignment: CDR1 SGHTA and CDR2 FQGNSA. Germline trimming cut 6 bases from V and 5 bases from J; bases unmatched to any gene: 5. The CDR3 spells CASRSGGAIDTQYF. The CDR3 DNA follows: TGTGCCAGCAGAAGCGGGGGGGCCATAGATACGCAGTATTTT.

This clonotype came up many times. This chain connects TRBV6-2 or TRBV6-3 to TRBJ1-2; weak D call: TRBD1 (6 bases). Trimming took off 6 bases at V and 6 bases at J, with 14 bases between the two ends. This CDR3 is built from 13 residues. Germline V gives CDR1 MNHEY, CDR2 SVGEGT. The CDR3 sequence is CASRSQGSHGYTF. For the CDR3, the DNA is TGTGCCAGCAGGTCACAGGGAAGTCATGGCTACACCTTC.

This clonotype was counted ten times or more. This rearrangement joins TRBV12-3 or TRBV12-4 to TRBJ2-7, with 12 bases identical to TRBD2. Trimming took 4 bases from V and 3 from J; bases not matched to a gene: 4. This CDR3 has 15 residues. The DNA of the CDR3 is TGTGCCAGCAGTTCCCGGACTAGCGGGGACTACGAGCAGTACTTC. Translation gives CASSSRTSGDYEQYF.

This clonotype came up many times. The chain combines TRBV6-1 with TRBJ1-5; no firm D call. Germline V lookup: CDR1 MNHNS, CDR2 SASEGT. The CDR3 sequence is 13 residues long. The ends were cut back, 10 bases at V and 0 bases at J, with 10 bases in the middle. CDR3 nucleotide sequence: TGTGCCACCTTGGGCTATAGCAATCAGCCCCAGCATTTT. Translated: CATLGYSNQPQHF.

CDR3 loop: CASSSRGASGANVLTF. The CDR3 DNA is TGTGCCAGCAGTTCCCGGGGAGCCTCTGGGGCCAACGTCCTGACTTTC. The rearrangement joins TRBV27 to TRBJ2-6, with D possibly being TRBD2 (5 bases). Germline CDR1 is MNHEY and CDR2 is SMNVEV (reference sequence). The germline V and J ends were trimmed by 4 bases and 0 bases, with 10 bases remaining between them. The CDR3 runs to 16 residues.

The V call is TRBV6-2 or TRBV6-3, the J call TRBJ1-4; D unresolved. The V gene lost 1 base and the J gene lost 0 bases, with 9 bases spanning the gap. Germline assignment: CDR1 MNHEY and CDR2 SVGEGT. The CDR3 runs to 16 residues. The CDR3 bases are TGTGCCAGCAGTTACTTGCGGACGGCAACTAATGAAAAACTGTTTTTT. It translates to CASSYLRTATNEKLFF.

This clonotype was counted ten times or more. The genes are TRBV6-2 or TRBV6-3 and TRBJ2-1; D unclear. Trimming pared 7 bases from V and 0 bases from J, leaving 13 bases between. CDR1 and CDR2 (germline): MNHEY, SVGEGT. This CDR3 contains 15 residues. CDR3 sequence (DNA): TGTGCCAGCACCCTAAGGCGGAACTCCTACAATGAGCAGTTCTTC. This encodes CASTLRRNSYNEQFF.

This clonotype is medium-sized within its sample. The J gene is TRBJ2-5, the V gene TRBV20-1, with 8 nucleotides matching TRBD2. V trimming: 6 bases; J trimming: 2 bases; junction bases outside the gene matches: 8. This CDR3 has 14 amino acids. The germline V gene has CDR1 DFQATT and CDR2 SNEGSKA (reference sequence). The DNA for the CDR3 is TGCAGTGCCCCTCCGGCTAGCGGGCAAGAGACCCAGTACTTC. Residues: CSAPPASGQETQYF.